Following are 5 T cell receptor beta chains from one sample sequenced in a study of T-cell reconstitution after alpha-beta-depleted transplantation in children. During its preparation, the TCRbeta library received unique molecular identifiers. TCRdb re-derived calls from the PCR reads in MiXCR, one entry per CDR3 protein. Of a few hundred thousand distinct CDR3 sequences in the sample, 9% to 12% were seen once. This material consisted of PBMCs from the stem cell graft donor, taken from the stem cell graft. These receptors originate from a human donor who donated a stem cell graft to a child with acute lymphoblastic leukemia.

This clonotype was recorded a few times. V is TRBV7-9 and J is TRBJ2-7, with 8 bases fitting TRBD2. From germline, CDR1 is SEHNR and CDR2 FQNEAQ (reference sequence). V was pared by 5 bases and J by 0 bases, with 12 bases of the junction left unmatched. CDR3 length equals 17 residues. In DNA form, the CDR3 reads TGTGCCAGCAGCCAAAACCGACTAGCGCTGAACTCCTACGAGCAGTACTTC. Translation gives CASSQNRLALNSYEQYF.

This clonotype was seen a handful of times. The genes are TRBV3-1 and TRBJ2-1, with 9 bases aligning to TRBD2. This CDR3 is 17 amino acids long. Per germline, CDR1 LGHDT and CDR2 YNNKEL (reference sequence). V gave up 4 bases and J gave up 0 bases; unmatched junction bases: 7. CDR3 amino acids: CASSLEASGASYNEQFF. For the CDR3, the DNA is TGTGCCAGCAGCCTTGAGGCTAGCGGGGCCTCCTACAATGAGCAGTTCTTC.

This clonotype was found a few times. The chain couples TRBV15 to TRBJ1-1; D might be TRBD1 (5 bases). Trimming shortened V by 0 bases and J by 1 base, and 21 bases separated the two germline ends. This CDR3 contains 19 residues. CDR1 is LNHNV and CDR2 is YYDKDF in the germline V gene (reference sequence). The CDR3 DNA reads as TGTGCCACCAGCAGAGATAAACATAGGGTGGGGACGGGGAACACTGAAGCTTTCTTT. Protein: CATSRDKHRVGTGNTEAFF.

J is TRBJ2-3 and V is TRBV5-1, with 7 bases identical to TRBD1. The V gene end was trimmed by 0 bases and the J gene end by 3 bases; junction bases not matched to a gene: 4. The CDR3 consists of 15 residues. Germline CDR1 is SGHRS and CDR2 is YFSETQ. CDR3 in DNA: TGCGCCAGCAGCTTGGGACAGGGAAAAACAGATACGCAGTATTTT. Protein product: CASSLGQGKTDTQYF.

This clonotype was seen only a few times. The chain links TRBV7-9 to TRBJ2-7; tentatively, D is TRBD1 (5 bases). The CDR3 runs to 12 residues. The V gene lost 5 bases and the J gene lost 5 bases, with 10 bases spanning the gap. Germline CDR1 SEHNR, CDR2 FQNEAQ (reference sequence). For the CDR3, the DNA is TGTGCCAGCAGCACCCAGGGAAACGAGCAGTACTTC. Its translation: CASSTQGNEQYF. The full variable domain, rest sourced from reference TRBV7-9 and TRBJ2-7, is DTGVSQNPRHKITKRGQNVTFRCDPISEHNRLYWYRQTLGQGPEFLTYFQNEAQLEKSRLLSDRFSAERPKGSFSTLEIQRTEQGDSAMYLCASSTQGNEQYFGPGTRLTVT.